These 30 T cell receptor beta chains were all obtained from the same sample, sequenced in a study of T cells after posttransplantation cyclophosphamide. Method: immunoSEQ multiplex PCR; TCRdb's copy keeps in-frame clones and lacks some. The data hold about 43,000 clones, with 90% observed a single time. Treatment was busulfan-fludarabine conditioning, a marrow graft, and cyclophosphamide on days +3 and +4. This specimen was PBMCs, taken around 58 days after allogeneic stem cell transplant with posttransplant cyclophosphamide. All receptors derive from a male patient over 55 who received an allogeneic stem cell transplant from a related donor and was CMV-positive. Some of these T cells may belong to the graft donor.

DNA of the CDR3: TGTGCCAGCAGCACCAGGGGTAACACCGGGGAGCTGTTTTTT. Amino acids: CASSTRGNTGELFF. The chain is built from TRBV5-4 and TRBJ2-2; a possible D gene is TRBD1 (6 bases). CDR1 and CDR2 (germline): SGHNT, YYREEE (reference sequence). V was pared by 4 bases and J by 2 bases, with 9 bases between. The CDR3 covers 14 residues.

The chain uses TRBV30 and TRBJ2-3; 11 nucleotides align to TRBD2. Germline-derived CDR1 and CDR2 are GTSNPN and SVGIG (reference sequence). There are 14 residues in the CDR3. The ends lost 7 bases at V and 4 bases at J; junction bases unmatched: 7. CDR3 coding DNA: TGTGCCTACAGACTAGCGGGGTTGGCAGATACGCAGTATTTT. Translated: CAYRLAGLADTQYF. The full variable domain, with the rest looked up from reference TRBV30 and TRBJ2-3, is SQTIHQWPATLVQPVGSPLSLECTVEGTSNPNLYWYRQAAGRGLQLLFYSVGIGQISSEVPQNLSASRPQDRQFILSSKKLLLSDSGFYLCAYRLAGLADTQYFGPGTRLTVL.

The chain links TRBV19 to TRBJ1-3; D not certain. Germline V gene data show CDR1 as LNHDA and CDR2 as SQIVND (reference sequence). V shed 4 bases and J shed 0 bases, with 13 bases lying between them. The CDR3 runs to 16 residues. The CDR3 loop is CASSKGVLYSGNTIYF. CDR3 bases: TGTGCCAGTAGTAAAGGAGTTCTCTACTCTGGAAACACCATATATTTT.

CDR3: CASSVRDTFYGYTF. The CDR3 DNA is TGTGCCAGCAGCGTCCGGGACACCTTCTATGGCTACACCTTC. The chain couples TRBV21-1 to TRBJ1-2; TRBD1, the table's D call, lacks a check against the DNA. TRBV21-1 is a pseudogene. This CDR3 spans 14 amino acids.

The chain uses TRBV6-5 and TRBJ2-3, with 11 bases lining up with TRBD2. J lost 6 bases, V lost 6 bases, and 5 bases had no gene match. Germline V gene lookup returns CDR1 MNHEY and CDR2 SVGAGI. CDR3 length: 14 amino acids. This chain's CDR3 is CASRASGGRDTQYF. The CDR3 nucleotides read TGTGCCAGCAGAGCTAGCGGGGGGCGGGATACGCAGTATTTT.

The chain recombines TRBV4-1 with TRBJ1-2, with D hard to call. Germline CDR1 and CDR2: MGHRA and YSYEKL. This CDR3 region has 15 residues. Trimming took 2 bases from V and 0 from J, leaving 10 bases between them. CDR3 loop: CASSQTPESNYGYTF. The CDR3 region has the DNA TGCGCCAGCAGCCAAACCCCAGAATCTAACTATGGCTACACCTTC.

The rearrangement uses TRBV4-1 and TRBJ2-5; D might be TRBD2 (5 bases). Germline CDR1 reads MGHRA; CDR2 reads YSYEKL. The CDR3 runs 13 residues. Trimming left V 7 bases short and J 7 bases short, with 16 bases between. CDR3 sequence reads: CASTSGTVGTQYF. The CDR3 DNA follows: TGCGCCAGCACCAGCGGCACTGTGGGGACCCAGTACTTC.

This chain links TRBV15 with TRBJ1-2; D perhaps matches TRBD1 (5 bases). Germline V gene lookup returns CDR1 LNHNV and CDR2 YYDKDF (reference sequence). V lost 3 bases and J 1 base, leaving 9 bases between the germline ends. The CDR3 runs 14 residues. The CDR3 reads CATSRGLVNYGYTF. In nucleotides, the CDR3 is TGTGCCACCAGCAGGGGGCTCGTTAACTATGGCTACACCTTC.

The chain recombines TRBV5-8 with TRBJ1-4; D is possibly TRBD1 (6 bases). Trimming took off 4 bases at V and 6 bases at J, with 10 bases between the two ends. The germline gives CDR1 SGHTS, CDR2 YDEGEE. The CDR3 runs to 13 residues. CDR3 sequence: CASSINRDEKLFF. In DNA form, the CDR3 reads TGTGCCAGCAGCATCAACAGGGATGAAAAACTGTTTTTT.

This chain joins TRBV5-5 and TRBJ1-2; D possibly corresponds to TRBD1 (6 bases). Germline V CDR1 and CDR2: SGHKS, YYEKEE (reference sequence). Trimming took 4 bases from V and 8 from J, leaving 21 bases between them. The CDR3 is 15 amino acids. The CDR3 protein is CASSPQTVAGAGYTF. The CDR3 DNA follows: TGTGCCAGCAGCCCGCAGACTGTCGCGGGGGCGGGCTACACCTTC.

The chain is built from TRBV28 and TRBJ2-2; 9 bases agree with TRBD1. Per the germline V gene, CDR1 is MDHEN and CDR2 is SYDVKM. V dropped 2 bases and J dropped 5; count of bases not matched to a gene: 6. The CDR3 contains 16 residues. This CDR3 reads CASSLITGGATGELFF. The DNA of the CDR3 is TGTGCCAGCAGTTTAATAACAGGGGGCGCGACCGGGGAGCTGTTTTTT.

This chain connects TRBV6-1 to TRBJ2-7; 10 bases match TRBD2. Germline trimming cut 2 bases from V and 5 bases from J; bases unmatched to any gene: 9. Germline CDR1 and CDR2: MNHNS and SASEGT. The CDR3 spans 16 residues. The CDR3 bases are TGTGCCAGCAGTGAATCGGTAGCGGGGGGACTTGACGAGCAGTACGTC. It specifies CASSESVAGGLDEQYV.

The rearrangement links TRBV2 to TRBJ1-1; D is uncertain. V lost 7 bases to trimming and J lost 4 bases, with 19 bases between them. CDR1 SNHLY and CDR2 FYNNEI come from the germline V gene. The CDR3 is 15 amino acids. The CDR3 is CASTQEAPRITEAFF. CDR3 nucleotides: TGTGCCAGCACCCAGGAGGCTCCCCGGATCACTGAAGCTTTCTTT.

Here the CDR3 DNA reads TGCGCCAGCAGCTTTTGGCTAGCGGGCTCCTACAATGAGCAGTTCTTC. Translated, it gives CASSFWLAGSYNEQFF. V is TRBV5-1 and J is TRBJ2-1; TRBD2 matches 8 bases. The CDR3 is 16 amino acids. Trimming took 2 bases from V and 0 from J; bases not matched to a gene: 4. CDR1 SGHRS and CDR2 YFSETQ come from the germline V gene.

This clone showed up just a few times. The chain has TRBV9 and TRBJ1-6; a possible D gene is TRBD1 (5 bases). The V end lost 4 bases, the J end lost 10 bases, and 18 bases lay between the germline ends. The CDR3 is 15 amino acids. The germline CDR1 and CDR2 sequences are SGDLS and YYNGEE. As DNA, the CDR3 is TGTGCCAGCAGCCCAACATGGTCGGGGGACTCACCCCTCCACTTT. Its protein is CASSPTWSGDSPLHF.

V usage is TRBV5-1 and J usage is TRBJ2-2; 7 nucleotides match TRBD1. Germline V gene sequence: CDR1 SGHRS, CDR2 YFSETQ. Germline trimming cut 7 bases from V and 6 bases from J; bases unmatched to any gene: 12. This CDR3 contains 15 residues. The CDR3 sequence is CASQTLTGSAGELFF. The CDR3 nucleotides read TGCGCCAGCCAGACACTGACAGGGTCCGCCGGGGAGCTGTTTTTT.

The chain combines TRBV5-6 with TRBJ1-5; 9 positions agree with TRBD1. Germline CDR1 is SGHDT and CDR2 is YYEEEE. The junction had 2 bases not matched to a gene; V was cut back by 3 bases and J by 4 bases. The CDR3 spans 14 residues. CDR3 bases: TGTGCCAGCAGCTACGGACAGGGGAATCAGCCCCAGCATTTT. It encodes CASSYGQGNQPQHF.

The chain combines TRBV11-2 with TRBJ2-5, with D possibly being TRBD2 (5 bases). The CDR3 contains 14 residues. Germline CDR1 and CDR2: SGHAT and FQNNGV. Trimming took 2 bases from V and 2 from J, leaving 9 bases between them. For the CDR3, the DNA is TGTGCCAGCAGCTTAAGTGGCGGGCAAGAGACCCAGTACTTC. It specifies CASSLSGGQETQYF.

The chain uses TRBV4-1 and TRBJ2-7; 9 bases match TRBD2. V shed 0 bases and J 4 bases; nucleotides not matched to a gene: 4. Germline V lookup: CDR1 MGHRA, CDR2 YSYEKL. The CDR3 totals 15 residues. The CDR3 spells CASSQDESGGYEQYV. The CDR3 DNA reads as TGCGCCAGCAGCCAAGATGAGAGCGGGGGGTACGAGCAGTACGTC.

J is TRBJ1-1 and V is TRBV28, with no clear D. CDR3 length equals 12 residues. The ends were cut back, 8 bases at V and 4 bases at J, with 11 bases in the middle. Germline assignment: CDR1 MDHEN and CDR2 SYDVKM. In DNA form, the CDR3 reads TGTGCCAGCTCCCGTGTGGCCACTGAAGCTTTCTTT. Translating gives CASSRVATEAFF.

This sequence joins TRBV7-2 and TRBJ2-2; 7 positions match TRBD1. This CDR3 has 14 amino acids. The V gene end was trimmed by 11 bases and the J gene end by 0 bases; junction bases not matched to a gene: 6. From germline, CDR1 is SGHTA and CDR2 FQGNSA. The CDR3: CAGRQGANTGELFF. The DNA of the CDR3 is TGTGCCGGTAGACAGGGAGCGAACACCGGGGAGCTGTTTTTT.

V usage is TRBV5-1 and J usage is TRBJ1-1; D is ambiguous. V was pared by 3 bases and J by 6 bases, with 15 bases between. This CDR3 contains 14 residues. Germline loops: CDR1 SGHRS, CDR2 YFSETQ. The CDR3 DNA reads TGCGCCAGCAGCTCCCCTGAGTCGTTGTCTGAAGCTTTCTTT. Its translation: CASSSPESLSEAFF. The complete variable domain, with remaining parts taken from reference TRBV5-1 and TRBJ1-1, reads KAGVTQTPRYLIKTRGQQVTLSCSPISGHRSVSWYQQTPGQGLQFLFEYFSETQRNKGNFPGRFSGRQFSNSRSEMNVSTLELGDSALYLCASSSPESLSEAFFGQGTRLTVV.

The chain is built from TRBV13 and TRBJ2-7; possibly TRBD2 for D (7 bases). Looked up from germline, CDR1 is PRHDT and CDR2 is FYEKMQ (reference sequence). This CDR3 is built from 15 residues. V gave up 5 bases and J gave up 3 bases, with 17 bases separating them. This chain's CDR3 is CASSPSGGRRYEQYF. The CDR3 nucleotides read TGTGCCAGCAGCCCTTCGGGGGGCCGGCGCTACGAGCAGTACTTC. The whole variable domain, filled in from reference TRBV13 and TRBJ2-7, reads AAGVIQSPRHLIKEKRETATLKCYPIPRHDTVYWYQQGPGQDPQFLISFYEKMQSDKGSIPDRFSAQQFSDYHSELNMSSLELGDSALYFCASSPSGGRRYEQYFGPGTRLTVT.

This chain connects TRBV5-1 to TRBJ1-2; 7 bases align to TRBD1. The CDR3 spans 14 residues. Trimming took 9 bases from V and 1 from J; bases not matched to a gene: 9. The germline V gene has CDR1 SGHRS and CDR2 YFSETQ. This CDR3 reads CATKQGTINYGYTF. For the CDR3, the DNA is TGCGCCACCAAACAGGGGACAATTAACTATGGCTACACCTTC.

Points on this clone: At the DNA level, this CDR3 is encoded by other sequences in the same sample as well. The J gene is TRBJ2-5, the V gene TRBV5-1, with 7 bases that match TRBD2. Germline V gives CDR1 SGHRS, CDR2 YFSETQ. V shed 4 bases, J shed 2 bases, and the junction held 5 bases outside the gene matches. The CDR3 contains 14 residues. CDR3 coding DNA: TGCGCCAGCAGCCCCTGGGGGGGGCAAGAGACCCAGTACTTC. It is translated as CASSPWGGQETQYF.

The rearrangement links TRBV19 to TRBJ2-3, with D maybe TRBD2 (5 bases). The V end lost 5 bases, the J end lost 5 bases, and 17 bases lay between the germline ends. From germline, CDR1 is LNHDA and CDR2 SQIVND (reference sequence). CDR3 length equals 15 residues. CDR3 DNA sequence: TGTGCCAGTAGTCTCCCGGGAACACCCGTAGATACGCAGTATTTT. This gives the protein CASSLPGTPVDTQYF.

This clone is a singleton in its sample. The junction does not match germline at one end; this may be a read error. In DNA form, the CDR3 reads TGTGCCAGCAGGTTGGCTAGCGGGGTTACAGATACGCAGTATTTT. Translating gives CASRLASGVTDTQYF. The V call is TRBV5-6, the J call TRBJ2-3; TRBD2 matches 9 bases. CDR1 SGHDT and CDR2 YYEEEE come from the germline V gene. This CDR3 has 15 amino acids.

V usage is TRBV9 and J usage is TRBJ1-3, with 7 positions matching TRBD1. The CDR3 is 14 amino acids. V was clipped by 0 bases and J by 11 bases; unmatched bases: 8. The germline gives CDR1 SGDLS, CDR2 YYNGEE. The chain's CDR3 is CASSVDRGEKPIYF. The CDR3 nucleotides read TGTGCCAGCAGCGTAGACAGGGGAGAGAAGCCCATATATTTT. Variable domain in full (rest from reference TRBV9 and TRBJ1-3): DSGVTQTPKHLITATGQRVTLRCSPRSGDLSVYWYQQSLDQGLQFLIQYYNGEERAKGNILERFSAQQFPDLHSELNLSSLELGDSALYFCASSVDRGEKPIYFGEGSWLTVV.

The rearrangement joins TRBV19 to TRBJ2-5; 9 bases are a match to TRBD2. Germline V CDR1 and CDR2: LNHDA, SQIVND (reference sequence). This CDR3 spans 15 amino acids. The V and J ends lost 7 bases and 1 base, in that order; junction bases with no gene match: 7. CDR3 nucleotide sequence: TGTGCCAGTACCCGCAGCGGGGGGTCCCAAGAGACCCAGTACTTC. Its translation is CASTRSGGSQETQYF. The whole variable domain, remainder taken from reference TRBV19 and TRBJ2-5, is DGGITQSPKYLFRKEGQNVTLSCEQNLNHDAMYWYRQDPGQGLRLIYYSQIVNDFQKGDIAEGYSVSREKKESFPLTVTSAQKNPTAFYLCASTRSGGSQETQYFGPGTRLLVL.

The genes are TRBV18 and TRBJ1-5; the match to TRBD1 covers 11 bases. CDR3 length: 13 amino acids. CDR1 and CDR2 (germline): KGHSH, LQKENI. With 3 bases clipped from V and 13 bases from J, the junction kept 5 bases outside the gene matches. CDR3: CASSPRDRGTQHF. CDR3 nucleotides: TGTGCCAGCTCACCTCGGGACAGGGGGACACAGCATTTT.